This TCR beta chain was identified during a study of blood T cell repertoires in COVID-19. On the study more broadly: The United States, Italy and Spain were the sources of the acute and convalescent COVID-19 samples.

The CDR3 has 13 residues. CDR1 is SGHDT and CDR2 is YYEEEE in the germline V gene. Unmatched junction bases numbered 4, after V lost 7 bases and J lost 0 bases. TCRdb keeps only in-frame clones here, not all; method: immunoSEQ multiplex PCR. The sample lists roughly 150,000 clones, 75% to 90% occurring once. The chain links TRBV5-6 to TRBJ2-7; 7 bases line up with TRBD2. The sequence came from a woman between 40 and 55 years old with acute or convalescent COVID-19. Source material: peripheral blood. CDR3 bases: TGTGCCAGCGGGAGGGAGAGCTCCTACGAGCAGTACTTC. This encodes CASGRESSYEQYF.